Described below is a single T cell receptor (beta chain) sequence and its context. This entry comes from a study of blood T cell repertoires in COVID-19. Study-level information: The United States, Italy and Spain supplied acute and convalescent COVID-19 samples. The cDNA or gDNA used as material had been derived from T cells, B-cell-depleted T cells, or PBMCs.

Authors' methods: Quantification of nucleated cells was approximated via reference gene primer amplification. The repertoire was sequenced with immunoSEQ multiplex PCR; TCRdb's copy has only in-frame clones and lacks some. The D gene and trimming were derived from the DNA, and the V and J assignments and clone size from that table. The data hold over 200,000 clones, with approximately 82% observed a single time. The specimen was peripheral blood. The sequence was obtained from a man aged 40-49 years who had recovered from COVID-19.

The CDR3, as DNA: TGTGCCAGTAGTATAGGTGGGGGCCCCACAGATACGCAGTATTTT. Residues: CASSIGGGPTDTQYF. The chain couples TRBV19 to TRBJ2-3; possibly TRBD1 for D (6 bases). From germline, CDR1 is LNHDA and CDR2 SQIVND (reference sequence). With 1 base removed from V and 2 bases from J, the gap between germline ends came to 10 bases. The CDR3 covers 15 residues.